The 30 T cell receptor beta chains below were found in one sample sequenced in a study of blood T cell repertoires in COVID-19. Libraries were prepared by immunoSEQ multiplex PCR; TCRdb keeps only in-frame clonotypes and omits some of them. The sample has approximately 77,000 clones; about 87% are singletons. Sequencing used peripheral blood. The receptors originated from a man aged 50-59 years with active COVID-19.

The CDR3 region is CASSSSNEQYF. The CDR3 coding sequence is TGTGCCAGCTCATCGTCTAACGAGCAGTACTTC. The chain recombines TRBV18 with TRBJ2-7; D unresolved. This CDR3 has 11 amino acids. V lost 5 bases and J lost 5, with 7 bases in between. Germline CDR1 KGHSH, CDR2 LQKENI.

The chain is built from TRBV5-6 and TRBJ1-4, with D possibly matching TRBD1 (6 bases). The CDR3 loop spans 14 amino acids. Trimming removed 4 bases from V and 8 bases from J, with 15 bases in between. Germline V CDR1 and CDR2: SGHDT, YYEEEE. The CDR3 nucleotides read TGTGCCAGCAGCCCGCGGGGGCCCAACGAAAAACTGTTTTTT. This gives the protein CASSPRGPNEKLFF.

The rearrangement links TRBV5-6 to TRBJ2-5; maybe TRBD1 (6 bases). The V gene's germline CDR1 is SGHDT and CDR2 YYEEEE. The CDR3 runs to 13 residues. The ends were cut back, 4 bases at V and 3 bases at J, with 10 bases in the middle. In DNA form, the CDR3 reads TGTGCCAGCAGCGTCTCAGGGGAAGAGACCCAGTACTTC. Protein sequence: CASSVSGEETQYF.

This chain joins TRBV29-1 and TRBJ2-1; 8 nucleotides agree with TRBD2. With V trimmed by 6 bases and J by 0 bases, 4 bases remained unmatched. The V gene's germline CDR1 is SQVTM and CDR2 ANQGSEA. This CDR3 region has 14 residues. CDR3 nucleotide sequence: TGCAGCGTCCCCGGGACTAGCTCCTACAATGAGCAGTTCTTC. Amino acid sequence: CSVPGTSSYNEQFF.

The chain uses TRBV5-4 and TRBJ2-3, with D maybe TRBD2 (5 bases). This CDR3 has 17 residues. Deletions cut 3 bases from V and 8 bases from J, with 25 bases between. In germline, CDR1 is SGHNT, CDR2 YYREEE (reference sequence). The CDR3 protein is CASSSGGSDLGYGTQYF. The CDR3 bases are TGTGCCAGCAGCTCTGGAGGAAGCGACCTAGGGTACGGTACGCAGTATTTT.

The genes are TRBV29-1 and TRBJ2-5; maybe TRBD2 (5 bases). This CDR3 is built from 12 residues. Trimming shortened V by 7 bases and J by 5 bases, and 14 bases separated the two germline ends. Germline loops: CDR1 SQVTM, CDR2 ANQGSEA. CDR3 sequence: CSAMSGSETQYF. The CDR3 DNA reads as TGCAGCGCTATGTCGGGATCTGAGACCCAGTACTTC.

The chain has TRBV10-3 and TRBJ1-6, with TRBD1 identical over 7 bases. V was pared by 5 bases and J by 10 bases, with 11 bases of the junction left unmatched. Per germline, CDR1 ENHRY and CDR2 SYGVKD. The CDR3 contains 15 residues. The CDR3 region has the DNA TGTGCCATCAGTAAGACAGGGATGGAGGGGTCACCCCTCCACTTT. This gives the protein CAISKTGMEGSPLHF.

The rearrangement links TRBV7-9 to TRBJ1-4; 9 bases map to TRBD1. The CDR3 spans 13 residues. Germline trimming cut 1 base from V and 14 bases from J; bases unmatched to any gene: 5. Looked up from germline, CDR1 is SEHNR and CDR2 is FQNEAQ (reference sequence). In nucleotides, the CDR3 is TGTGCCAGCAGCTTAGTAGGGACAGGGACTCTGTTTTTT. This translates into CASSLVGTGTLFF.

The V call is TRBV6-4, the J call TRBJ2-1; 8 positions agree with TRBD1. The CDR3 contains 15 residues. Per the germline V gene, CDR1 is MRHNA and CDR2 is SNTAGT. V trimming: 0 bases; J trimming: 6 bases; junction bases outside the gene matches: 4. The CDR3 DNA reads as TGTGCCAGCAGTGACTCAGGACAGGGAGGCAATGAGCAGTTCTTC. As protein: CASSDSGQGGNEQFF.

The genes are TRBV4-1 and TRBJ2-3; D is unclear. The V gene lost 0 bases and the J gene lost 4 bases, with 23 bases spanning the gap. Germline CDR1 reads MGHRA; CDR2 reads YSYEKL. The CDR3 covers 19 residues. The CDR3 nucleotides are TGCGCCAGCAGCCAAGAACGTTCGGGTCTCGCCATGACCTCAGATACGCAGTATTTT. It translates to CASSQERSGLAMTSDTQYF.

This clone was detected only a few times. The chain links TRBV7-9 to TRBJ2-7, with 9 positions matching TRBD1. Germline CDR1 reads SEHNR; CDR2 reads FQNEAQ (reference sequence). The junction had 7 bases not matched to a gene; V was cut back by 6 bases and J by 4 bases. CDR3 length: 14 residues. CDR3 DNA: TGTGCCAGCAGAAGGACAGGGGTCAAGTACGAGCAGTACTTC. Translating it yields CASRRTGVKYEQYF.

V usage is TRBV4-1 and J usage is TRBJ2-7; 7 bases are a match to TRBD2. From germline, CDR1 is MGHRA and CDR2 YSYEKL. The CDR3 runs to 15 residues. Unmatched junction bases numbered 9, after V lost 2 bases and J lost 5 bases. The DNA of the CDR3 is TGCGCCAGCAGCCAACTACTAGCGAACGGGGACGAGCAGTACTTC. The encoded protein is CASSQLLANGDEQYF.

The gene calls are TRBV5-1 and TRBJ2-5; 14 nucleotides align to TRBD2. Germline-derived CDR1 and CDR2 are SGHRS and YFSETQ. The CDR3 contains 16 residues. The V gene end was trimmed by 1 base and the J gene end by 4 bases; junction bases not matched to a gene: 3. The CDR3 loop is CASSLRTSGGTETQYF. CDR3 nucleotides: TGCGCCAGCAGCTTGAGGACTAGCGGGGGGACAGAGACCCAGTACTTC.

The rearrangement links TRBV7-9 to TRBJ2-7; TRBD1 might be the D (5 bases). Germline CDR1 is SEHNR and CDR2 is FQNEAQ (reference sequence). V was pared by 4 bases and J by 1 base, with 14 bases between. The CDR3 runs to 15 residues. The CDR3, as DNA: TGTGCCAGCAGCTCTCGCCCCCAGGGATCCTACGAGCAGTACTTC. Translated: CASSSRPQGSYEQYF.

This clone was seen once. The J gene is TRBJ1-1, the V gene TRBV6-5; D gene unclear. Between the trimmed V and J ends, which lost 0 bases and 3 bases, there was a span of 5 bases. The germline V gene has CDR1 MNHEY and CDR2 SVGAGI. This CDR3 is 13 amino acids long. This CDR3 is CASSYSRDTEAFF. CDR3 in DNA: TGTGCCAGCAGTTACTCCCGGGACACTGAAGCTTTCTTT.

The chain uses TRBV9 and TRBJ2-3, with D possibly matching TRBD2 (7 bases). Deletions cut 7 bases from V and 3 bases from J, with 15 bases between. The germline CDR1 and CDR2 sequences are SGDLS and YYNGEE. The CDR3 has 14 amino acids. The CDR3 reads CASSLGGPTDTQYF. The CDR3, as DNA: TGTGCCAGCTCCCTGGGGGGGCCGACAGATACGCAGTATTTT.

This clone has just one count. V usage is TRBV4-3 and J usage is TRBJ2-7, with D maybe TRBD2 (5 bases). Germline V gene data show CDR1 as LGHNA and CDR2 as YSLEER. The ends were cut back, 2 bases at V and 0 bases at J, with 11 bases in the middle. The CDR3 has 15 amino acids. The CDR3 here is CASSQTRLHSYEQYF. CDR3 coding DNA: TGCGCCAGCAGCCAAACTAGACTTCACTCCTACGAGCAGTACTTC.

The chain has TRBV5-1 and TRBJ2-2; 7 bases match TRBD2. Germline-derived CDR1 and CDR2 are SGHRS and YFSETQ. The CDR3 sequence is 15 residues long. The junction had 7 bases not matched to a gene; V was cut back by 6 bases and J by 2 bases. The DNA of the CDR3 is TGCGCCAGCACCCCAGCGGGGCCCAACACCGGGGAGCTGTTTTTT. It translates to CASTPAGPNTGELFF.

V is TRBV28 and J is TRBJ1-1; the D gene is possibly TRBD1 (6 bases). The CDR3 has 13 residues. Trimming cost V 7 bases and J 4 bases, with 13 bases left between them. Germline assignment: CDR1 MDHEN and CDR2 SYDVKM. DNA of the CDR3: TGTGCCAGCAAAACGGGACAACTCACTGAAGCTTTCTTT. This codes for CASKTGQLTEAFF.

The V gene is TRBV12-2, the J gene TRBJ2-6; no check of the table's D call, TRBD1, against the DNA was made. TRBV12-2 is listed as a pseudogene. The CDR3 runs to 17 residues. CDR3 sequence reads: CASRSRDRFSGANVLTF. DNA of the CDR3: TGTGCAAGTCGCTCCCGGGACAGATTCTCTGGGGCCAACGTCCTGACTTTC.

The rearrangement uses TRBV28 and TRBJ1-6, with D uncertain. CDR3 size: 16 residues. CDR1 is MDHEN and CDR2 is SYDVKM in the germline V gene. With 4 bases removed from V and 5 bases from J, the gap between germline ends came to 15 bases. For the CDR3, the DNA is TGTGCCAGCAGTTACCCCCGGGGTGGAGATAATTCACCCCTCCACTTT. Translating gives CASSYPRGGDNSPLHF.

This chain connects TRBV19 to TRBJ1-6; 7 positions agree with TRBD1. Germline CDR1 reads LNHDA; CDR2 reads SQIVND (reference sequence). The length of the CDR3 is 14 residues. With V trimmed by 3 bases and J by 7 bases, 3 bases remained unmatched. CDR3 sequence reads: CASSMTRGNSPLHF. DNA for the CDR3: TGTGCCAGTAGTATGACCAGGGGGAATTCACCCCTCCACTTT. Full variable domain (remainder filled in from reference TRBV19 and TRBJ1-6): DGGITQSPKYLFRKEGQNVTLSCEQNLNHDAMYWYRQDPGQGLRLIYYSQIVNDFQKGDIAEGYSVSREKKESFPLTVTSAQKNPTAFYLCASSMTRGNSPLHFGNGTRLTVT.

The chain links TRBV30 to TRBJ2-1, with TRBD1 matching 7 bases. This CDR3 has 15 residues. Germline V gene data show CDR1 as GTSNPN and CDR2 as SVGIG (reference sequence). Trimming removed 0 bases from V and 3 bases from J; junction bases left unmatched: 5. In DNA, the CDR3 is TGTGCCTGGAGTGTCCTGGGACAGCTCTACAATGAGCAGTTCTTC. The encoded protein is CAWSVLGQLYNEQFF.

This chain uses TRBV6-5 with TRBJ2-7; perhaps TRBD2 as D (6 bases). V was clipped by 3 bases and J by 3 bases, with 18 bases between them. The CDR3 runs to 16 residues. From germline, CDR1 is MNHEY and CDR2 SVGAGI. CDR3 in amino acids: CASSYSTGGPVYEQYF. The CDR3 DNA sequence: TGTGCCAGCAGTTATAGCACCGGGGGTCCGGTCTACGAGCAGTACTTC.

The chain joins TRBV5-5 to TRBJ2-2; D is possibly TRBD2 (6 bases). There are 15 residues in the CDR3. Germline V gene lookup returns CDR1 SGHKS and CDR2 YYEKEE (reference sequence). V was cut by 3 bases and J by 4 bases, with 13 bases left in between. DNA of the CDR3: TGTGCCAGCAGCTGGGGGGTCGCGGGCACCGGGGAGCTGTTTTTT. It specifies CASSWGVAGTGELFF.

The chain links TRBV5-6 to TRBJ2-5, with 11 bases identical to TRBD2. The germline V gene encodes CDR1 SGHDT and CDR2 YYEEEE. Losses at the gene ends were 4 bases for V and 3 bases for J; bases not matched to a gene: 5. This CDR3 comprises 15 residues. The CDR3 coding sequence is TGTGCCAGCAGCGTTAGCGGGGGGGCCAAAGAGACCCAGTACTTC. This translates into CASSVSGGAKETQYF.

The rearrangement links TRBV6-5 to TRBJ1-1; no clear D gene. The CDR3 contains 14 residues. The V end lost 6 bases, the J end lost 1 base, and 12 bases lay between the germline ends. CDR1 and CDR2 from the germline V gene are MNHEY and SVGAGI. The CDR3: CASRDPGANTEAFF. In DNA, the CDR3 is TGTGCCAGCAGAGACCCGGGAGCGAACACTGAAGCTTTCTTT.

CDR3 protein: CASRPRDRAYEQYF. The CDR3 nucleotides read TGTGCCAGCAGACCCCGGGACAGGGCGTACGAGCAGTACTTC. The chain has TRBV2 and TRBJ2-7, with 9 bases identical to TRBD1. This CDR3 spans 14 amino acids. The V gene's germline CDR1 is SNHLY and CDR2 FYNNEI. V was pared by 6 bases and J by 4 bases, with 7 bases of the junction left unmatched.

The rearrangement uses TRBV28 and TRBJ2-1, with 12 bases matching TRBD2. Germline V lookup: CDR1 MDHEN, CDR2 SYDVKM. V lost 6 bases, J lost 8 bases, and 8 bases stayed unmatched. The CDR3 is made up of 15 amino acids. CDR3 nucleotides: TGTGCCAGCAGACTACTAGCGGGGGGACCCGATGAGCAGTTCTTC. It encodes CASRLLAGGPDEQFF.

V usage is TRBV11-3 and J usage is TRBJ2-3, with D possibly TRBD1 on 5 matching bases. CDR1 is SGHNT and CDR2 is YENEEA in the germline V gene. V lost 5 bases, J lost 5 bases, and 14 bases lay in between. The CDR3 spans 14 residues. The CDR3 reads CASSPLGQGDTQYF. CDR3 nucleotides: TGTGCCAGCAGCCCCTTGGGGCAGGGAGATACGCAGTATTTT.